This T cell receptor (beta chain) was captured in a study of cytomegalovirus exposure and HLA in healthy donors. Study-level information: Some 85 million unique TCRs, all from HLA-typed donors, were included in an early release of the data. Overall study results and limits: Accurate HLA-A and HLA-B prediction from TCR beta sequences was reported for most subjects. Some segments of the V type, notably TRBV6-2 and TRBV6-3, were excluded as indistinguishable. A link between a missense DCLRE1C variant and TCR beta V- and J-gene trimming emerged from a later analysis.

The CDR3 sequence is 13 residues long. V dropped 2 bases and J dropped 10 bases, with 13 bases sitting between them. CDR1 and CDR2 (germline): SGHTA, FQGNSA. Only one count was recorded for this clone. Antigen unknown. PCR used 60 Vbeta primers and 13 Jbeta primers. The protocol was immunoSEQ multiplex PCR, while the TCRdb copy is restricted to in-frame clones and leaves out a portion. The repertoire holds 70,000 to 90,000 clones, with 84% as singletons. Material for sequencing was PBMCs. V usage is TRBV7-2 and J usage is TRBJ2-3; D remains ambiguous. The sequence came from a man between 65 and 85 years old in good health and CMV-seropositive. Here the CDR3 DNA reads TGTGCCAGCAGCTTAAGTTCGGCTAGAGCGCAGTATTTT. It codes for CASSLSSARAQYF.